These T cell receptor beta chains were read from a single sample in a study of blood T cell repertoires in COVID-19. Repertoires were generated with immunoSEQ multiplex PCR, while TCRdb's copy carries only in-frame clones and drops some. This table holds roughly 300,000 clones, roughly 85% found once. Sequencing was performed on peripheral blood. The receptor set was obtained from a woman aged 50 to 60 who had recovered from COVID-19. Both conserved end residues are part of each CDR3. A D gene is named only where the DNA matches it firmly. Clone size appears in some rows only: once, few, many, or a class for an expanded clone.

CDR3 protein,CDR3 DNA,J gene,D gene,clone size,V gene
CASSEVAGESADTQYF,TGTGCCAGCAGTGAGGTAGCGGGGGAGTCCGCAGATACGCAGTATTTT,TRBJ2-3,TRBD2,few,TRBV6-4
CASSLHGGGLQGYTF,TGTGCCAGCAGCCTCCACGGGGGGGGGCTCCAGGGCTACACCTTC,TRBJ1-2,.,few,TRBV27
CASSRGTTTIYGYTF,TGTGCCAGCAGCCGGGGGACTACGACAATTTATGGCTACACCTTC,TRBJ1-2,.,.,TRBV6-2/TRBV6-3
CSADSGKQETQYF,TGCAGCGCTGATAGCGGGAAACAAGAGACCCAGTACTTC,TRBJ2-5,TRBD2,.,TRBV29-1
CASRTGATEAFF,TGTGCCAGCAGAACAGGGGCCACTGAAGCTTTCTTT,TRBJ1-1,TRBD1,.,TRBV27
CASSQDRGADEQYF,TGCGCCAGCAGCCAAGATAGGGGTGCGGACGAGCAGTACTTC,TRBJ2-7,.,.,TRBV4-3
CASSPPARGNEKLFF,TGTGCCAGCAGCCCACCCGCAAGGGGTAATGAAAAACTGTTTTTT,TRBJ1-4,.,.,TRBV3-1/TRBV3-2
CAWSPSLAGVYEQYF,TGTGCCTGGAGTCCTTCACTAGCGGGAGTCTACGAGCAGTACTTC,TRBJ2-7,TRBD2,few,TRBV30
CASSLRRVGNTIYF,TGTGCCAGCTCTCTTAGGAGGGTAGGAAACACCATATATTTT,TRBJ1-3,.,.,TRBV6-5
CATSDTRGGRYTDTQYF,TGTGCCACCAGTGATACGAGAGGGGGCAGGTACACAGATACGCAGTATTTT,TRBJ2-3,TRBD1,.,TRBV24-1
CASSGTSSGDSYNEQFF,TGTGCCAGCTCAGGAACTAGCAGTGGCGACTCCTACAATGAGCAGTTCTTC,TRBJ2-1,.,.,TRBV18
CASSPGGATYYGYTF,TGTGCCAGCAGCCCGGGAGGGGCAACTTACTATGGCTACACCTTC,TRBJ1-2,.,.,TRBV11-1
CASSSAGLNNEQFF,TGTGCCAGCAGCTCAGCGGGTCTAAACAATGAGCAGTTCTTC,TRBJ2-1,.,.,TRBV11-3
CASSLGQGSGQPQHF,TGTGCCAGCTCACTAGGACAGGGGAGCGGTCAGCCCCAGCATTTT,TRBJ1-5,TRBD1,.,TRBV18
CASSQRDRGLLNYNEQFF,TGTGCCAGCAGCCAAAGGGACAGGGGGCTGTTGAACTACAATGAGCAGTTCTTC,TRBJ2-1,TRBD1,.,TRBV3-1/TRBV3-2
CASSPQVGGTDTQYF,TGTGCCAGCAGCCCCCAGGTGGGAGGGACAGATACGCAGTATTTT,TRBJ2-3,TRBD2,.,TRBV7-2
CASSPDRYGYTF,TGTGCCAGCAGCCCGGACAGGTATGGCTACACCTTC,TRBJ1-2,TRBD1,.,TRBV12-3/TRBV12-4
CASSLGPGGGQETQYF,TGCGCCAGCAGCTTGGGACCAGGGGGCGGGCAAGAGACCCAGTACTTC,TRBJ2-5,TRBD1,.,TRBV5-1
CASSQGFGGEQFF,TGCGCCAGCAGCCAAGGATTCGGGGGTGAGCAGTTCTTC,TRBJ2-1,.,few,TRBV4-3
CASSEGDSPLHF,TGTGCCAGCAGCGAAGGGGATTCACCCCTCCACTTT,TRBJ1-6,.,few,TRBV5-4
CASSLSFAAIRYTF,TGCGCCAGCAGCTTGTCTTTCGCGGCTATTCGCTACACCTTC,TRBJ1-2,.,.,TRBV5-1
CASSQGGTSAQFF,TGTGCCAGCAGCCAAGGGGGGACTAGCGCGCAGTTCTTC,TRBJ2-1,TRBD2,.,TRBV3-1/TRBV3-2
CASRPRRGGTDTQYF,TGTGCCAGCCGTCCCCGGCGGGGGGGTACAGATACGCAGTATTTT,TRBJ2-3,TRBD2,many,TRBV3-1/TRBV3-2
CAWASAEGQPQHF,TGTGCCTGGGCCAGCGCCGAAGGACAGCCCCAGCATTTT,TRBJ1-5,.,.,TRBV30
CASSRAGQGASEAFF,TGTGCCAGCAGCCGGGCCGGACAGGGGGCCTCTGAAGCTTTCTTT,TRBJ1-1,TRBD1,few,TRBV7-6
CASSLARGDEQYF,TGTGCCAGCAGCTTAGCCAGGGGGGACGAGCAGTACTTC,TRBJ2-7,.,once,TRBV13
CASSLPGGRENIQYF,TGTGCCAGCAGCCTACCGGGAGGGAGGGAAAACATTCAGTACTTC,TRBJ2-4,TRBD2,.,TRBV7-6
CASSPRQGALFNTQYF,TGCGCCAGCAGCCCCCGACAGGGAGCTCTTTTCAATACGCAGTATTTT,TRBJ2-3,TRBD1,.,TRBV4-3
CASSLGGSTGSGEQFF,TGCGCCAGCAGCTTGGGGGGTAGCACAGGGTCGGGTGAGCAGTTCTTC,TRBJ2-1,.,.,TRBV5-1
CAWRPSGPTGELFF,TGTGCCTGGAGACCTAGCGGACCCACCGGGGAGCTGTTTTTT,TRBJ2-2,TRBD2,.,TRBV30
CASSLRDSTYTDTQYF,TGTGCCAGCAGCCTCCGGGACTCGACTTACACAGATACGCAGTATTTT,TRBJ2-3,.,.,TRBV7-8
CASSPRTGAYGYTF,TGTGCCAGCAGCCCCCGGACAGGGGCGTATGGCTACACCTTC,TRBJ1-2,TRBD1,.,TRBV11-2
CASSLERGAAGEHNEQFF,TGTGCCAGCAGCTTAGAGCGGGGTGCGGCAGGGGAGCACAATGAGCAGTTCTTC,TRBJ2-1,.,.,TRBV7-9
CASRPPGGALPDNEQFF,TGTGCCAGCAGACCCCCCGGGGGGGCCCTTCCCGACAATGAGCAGTTCTTC,TRBJ2-1,TRBD2,.,TRBV7-9
CAISDRGEGTDTQYF,TGTGCCATCAGTGACCGCGGGGAGGGCACAGATACGCAGTATTTT,TRBJ2-3,.,.,TRBV10-3